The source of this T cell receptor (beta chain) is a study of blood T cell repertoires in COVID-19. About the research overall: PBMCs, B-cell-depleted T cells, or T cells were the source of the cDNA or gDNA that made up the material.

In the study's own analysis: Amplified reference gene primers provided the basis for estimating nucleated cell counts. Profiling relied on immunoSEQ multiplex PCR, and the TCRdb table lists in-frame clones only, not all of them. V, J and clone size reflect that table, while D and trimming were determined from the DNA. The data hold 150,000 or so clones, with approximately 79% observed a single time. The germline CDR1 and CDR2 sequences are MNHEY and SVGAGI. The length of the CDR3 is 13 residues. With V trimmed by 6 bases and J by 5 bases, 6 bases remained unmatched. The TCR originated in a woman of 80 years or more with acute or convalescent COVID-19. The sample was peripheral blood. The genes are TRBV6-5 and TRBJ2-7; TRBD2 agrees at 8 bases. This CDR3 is CASSSGSGDEQYF. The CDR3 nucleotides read TGTGCCAGCAGCAGCGGGAGCGGGGACGAGCAGTACTTC.